Listed below are T cell receptor beta chains from one sample, sequenced in a study of beta chain features in type 1 diabetes. Here immunoSEQ multiplex PCR was the method, and the copy in TCRdb shows in-frame clones only, minus some. Among 300,000 to 350,000 clones listed, less than 9.5% were seen once. Sequenced sample: central memory CD4+ T cells from blood. The receptor source for this set is a woman aged 18-29 years in good health. Each CDR3 is given with its conserved first and last residue. Fields, in order: CDR3 protein, J gene, V gene.

CDR3aa: CASSRHPQAADTQYF; j_gene: TRBJ2-3; v_gene: TRBV18
CDR3aa: CAIRPSGGGEQETQYF; j_gene: TRBJ2-5; v_gene: TRBV10-3
CDR3aa: CATSRDVGLTDTQYF; j_gene: TRBJ2-3; v_gene: TRBV15
CDR3aa: CASSQVARRGPFETQYF; j_gene: TRBJ2-5; v_gene: TRBV4-3
CDR3aa: CASSYRGTGELFF; j_gene: TRBJ2-2; v_gene: TRBV6-5
CDR3aa: CASSQIGSGQETQYF; j_gene: TRBJ2-5; v_gene: TRBV4-1
CDR3aa: CASSFPGQGVEQYF; j_gene: TRBJ2-7; v_gene: TRBV13
CDR3aa: CASSSNPRRETQYF; j_gene: TRBJ2-5; v_gene: TRBV6-5
CDR3aa: CASSFQETQYF; j_gene: TRBJ2-5; v_gene: TRBV25-1
CDR3aa: CASKRRVNEKLFF; j_gene: TRBJ1-4; v_gene: TRBV6-5
CDR3aa: CATSPQTGHGGELFF; j_gene: TRBJ2-2; v_gene: TRBV15
CDR3aa: CAGLPPEGMNTEAFF; j_gene: TRBJ1-1; v_gene: TRBV6-1
CDR3aa: CASSRDYAGELFF; j_gene: TRBJ2-2; v_gene: TRBV4-3
CDR3aa: CASSLGGNTREFF; j_gene: TRBJ2-1; v_gene: TRBV19
CDR3aa: CASSPAGGYEQYF; j_gene: TRBJ2-7; v_gene: TRBV18
CDR3aa: CASLSSVGTGELFF; j_gene: TRBJ2-2; v_gene: TRBV28
CDR3aa: CASSPPGSIQETQYF; j_gene: TRBJ2-5; v_gene: TRBV18
CDR3aa: CASSSSRNQPQHF; j_gene: TRBJ1-5; v_gene: TRBV6-5
CDR3aa: CASSSTGTGYNEQFF; j_gene: TRBJ2-1; v_gene: TRBV5-1
CDR3aa: CASSDGTADGYTF; j_gene: TRBJ1-2; v_gene: TRBV21-1
CDR3aa: CASSLAAEESEQFF; j_gene: TRBJ2-1; v_gene: TRBV5-1
CDR3aa: CAISERQGSVVQGYTF; j_gene: TRBJ1-2; v_gene: TRBV10-3
CDR3aa: CASSQGGTSRDTQYF; j_gene: TRBJ2-3; v_gene: TRBV4-1
CDR3aa: CASSLLPGTANTEAFF; j_gene: TRBJ1-1; v_gene: TRBV7-2
CDR3aa: CASNIIRDPSYEQYF; j_gene: TRBJ2-7; v_gene: TRBV9
CDR3aa: CSVVASETQYF; j_gene: TRBJ2-5; v_gene: TRBV29-1
CDR3aa: CASSQAMTSGQGYEQYF; j_gene: TRBJ2-7; v_gene: TRBV4-1
CDR3aa: CASSDTGAGANVLTF; j_gene: TRBJ2-6; v_gene: TRBV7-9
CDR3aa: CASSRSGSTDTQYF; j_gene: TRBJ2-3; v_gene: TRBV5-4
CDR3aa: CASSEFGAGTAGYTF; j_gene: TRBJ1-2; v_gene: TRBV25-1
CDR3aa: CASSPQRGFSGANVLTF; j_gene: TRBJ2-6; v_gene: TRBV7-8
CDR3aa: CASRRQGYNEQFF; j_gene: TRBJ2-1; v_gene: TRBV28
CDR3aa: CASSLGWEGSEAFF; j_gene: TRBJ1-1; v_gene: TRBV5-1
CDR3aa: CSVLLAGTDTQYF; j_gene: TRBJ2-3; v_gene: TRBV29-1
CDR3aa: CASSLQARAGAGHEQYF; j_gene: TRBJ2-7; v_gene: TRBV7-9
CDR3aa: CASSSAQSYGYTF; j_gene: TRBJ1-2; v_gene: TRBV27
CDR3aa: CASSFSGPRNEQFF; j_gene: TRBJ2-1; v_gene: TRBV28